This TCR beta chain was profiled in a study of blood T cells in healthy people across ages. Overall study results and limits: The unknown donor CMV status may have confounded expanded clonotype changes. Long-lived donors had more naive CD4+ cells and higher diversity than aged donors.

This clonotype was counted between two and nine times. Its target is unknown. Sample-barcoded 5' priming and a J-beta primer mix drove a second PCR of roughly 7 to 11 cycles. No fewer than 3 million CDR3-containing paired-end reads came from each sample. Each CDR3 protein gets one entry after TCRdb re-called the 5' RACE reads with MiXCR. The sample contains 850,000 to 950,000 distinct CDR3 sequences, about 28% of which appear only once. CDR3 length equals 12 residues. CDR1 SGHTA and CDR2 FQGNSA come from the germline V gene. V was shortened by 5 bases and J by 10 bases, with 13 bases between the two germline ends.

Sequencing was carried out using blood. This chain connects TRBV7-2 to TRBJ2-3; D unresolved. This TCR came from a woman older than 75 in good health. In nucleotides, the CDR3 is TGTGCCAGCAGCCAAGCCGGACGTGCGCAGTATTTT. This gives the protein CASSQAGRAQYF.